This TCR beta chain originates from a study of shared clonotypes between healthy human individuals. The study's findings and limits: Rarefaction gave evidence that sorted-subset sequencing remained incomplete despite large depth.

The CDR3 extends over 13 amino acids. Germline values: CDR1 LGHNA, CDR2 YSLEER. Trimming pared 2 bases from V and 5 bases from J, leaving 9 bases between. In its sample, this clone was seen a few times. Its specificity is unknown. Original data processing: ImmunoSEQ supplied junction-only sequences lacking quality scores, so filtering was different. Data came from immunoSEQ multiplex PCR; TCRdb stores just in-frame clones and leaves some out. The V and J calls and the clone size are those of that table, but D and trimming were determined from the DNA. The data hold 300,000 to 400,000 clones, with 80% to 90% observed a single time.

This receptor was taken from a young man in good health. This rearrangement joins TRBV4-3 to TRBJ1-1; possibly TRBD1 for D (5 bases). The sequenced sample consisted of memory CD8+ T cells sorted from blood. Subset reported: CD45RO+ cells pooled with CCR7-negative TemRA cells. The CDR3 is CASSQFSGTEAFF. CDR3 sequence (DNA): TGCGCCAGCAGCCAATTCTCAGGGACTGAAGCTTTCTTT.